This T cell receptor beta chain was found in a study of response to subunit inactivated influenza vaccine. This clonotype has more than one count but fewer than ten. Each CDR3 protein gets one entry after TCRdb re-called the RT-PCR reads with MiXCR. The table lists approximately 730,000 distinct CDR3 sequences, around 14% of them singletons. The germline V gene encodes CDR1 MNHEY and CDR2 SMNVEV (reference sequence). The CDR3 runs 22 residues. V gave up 7 bases and J gave up 1 base; unmatched junction bases: 21. The sequences come from PBMCs from blood, collected roughly 15 days before vaccination. The rearrangement joins TRBV27 to TRBJ2-3; TRBD2 aligns across 15 bases. This sequence originates from a man in his forties or fifties who received an inactivated influenza vaccine. The chain's CDR3 is CASTPISPGLAGGQSGTDTQYF. The CDR3 bases are TGTGCCAGCACTCCTATCTCGCCGGGACTAGCGGGGGGACAGTCAGGCACAGATACGCAGTATTTT.